A single sample is the source of the 15 T cell receptor beta chains below, sequenced in a study of blood T cell repertoires in COVID-19. This table comes from immunoSEQ multiplex PCR, and its TCRdb copy is limited to in-frame clones, with some not included. Of approximately 300,000 clones listed, about nine tenths are singletons. The specimen sequenced was peripheral blood. These receptors were taken from a woman in her twenties or thirties with COVID-19, enrolled during active disease.

The chain couples TRBV2 to TRBJ2-7; possibly TRBD1 for D (5 bases). V lost 3 bases to trimming and J lost 2 bases, with 8 bases between them. This CDR3 is built from 13 residues. Germline V gene lookup returns CDR1 SNHLY and CDR2 FYNNEI. The CDR3: CASSDEQAYEQYF. CDR3 sequence (DNA): TGTGCCAGCAGTGACGAACAGGCCTACGAGCAGTACTTC.

This chain uses TRBV27 with TRBJ2-1; 7 bases are shared with TRBD2. The CDR3 is made up of 15 amino acids. With V trimmed by 5 bases and J by 4 bases, 8 bases remained unmatched. Germline lookup yields CDR1 MNHEY and CDR2 SMNVEV (reference sequence). CDR3 sequence: CASSRAGPGYNEQFF. DNA of the CDR3: TGTGCCAGCAGTCGAGCGGGACCGGGATACAATGAGCAGTTCTTC.

The V and J genes are TRBV14 and TRBJ1-4, with D tentatively TRBD1 (6 bases). Germline CDR1 is SGHDN and CDR2 is FVKESK. The CDR3 totals 15 residues. V was shortened by 1 base and J by 3 bases, with 9 bases between the two germline ends. Here the CDR3 DNA reads TGTGCCAGCAGCCAAGCTCGGACAGCTAATGAAAAACTGTTTTTT. It codes for CASSQARTANEKLFF.

V usage is TRBV7-9 and J usage is TRBJ1-3, with 7 bases identical to TRBD1. From germline, CDR1 is SEHNR and CDR2 FQNEAQ (reference sequence). CDR3 size: 13 residues. The V gene end was trimmed by 8 bases and the J gene end by 2 bases; junction bases not matched to a gene: 3. The CDR3: CASAQGAGNTIYF. For the CDR3, the DNA is TGTGCCAGCGCCCAGGGGGCTGGAAACACCATATATTTT.

The chain recombines TRBV18 with TRBJ1-5; 11 bases agree with TRBD1. There are 15 residues in the CDR3. The J segment lost 4 bases and the V segment lost 6 bases, leaving 5 bases of the junction unmatched. From germline, CDR1 is KGHSH and CDR2 LQKENI. CDR3 DNA: TGTGCCAGCTCCCTAGGACAGGGGGCAAATCAGCCCCAGCATTTT. Protein product: CASSLGQGANQPQHF.

The V and J genes are TRBV6-2 or TRBV6-3 and TRBJ1-2, with a tentative D call TRBD1 (6 bases). The CDR3 length is 14 residues. Germline CDR1 reads MNHEY; CDR2 reads SVGEGT. V was trimmed by 4 bases and J by 4 bases, leaving 13 bases between them. The CDR3 DNA is TGTGCCAGCAGTTTCAGACAGGAGATCTATGGCTACACCTTC. Translated, it gives CASSFRQEIYGYTF.

The chain joins TRBV19 to TRBJ2-3; possibly TRBD1 for D (5 bases). The CDR3 length is 14 residues. Germline-derived CDR1 and CDR2 are LNHDA and SQIVND (reference sequence). V was clipped by 2 bases and J by 6 bases, with 12 bases between them. CDR3 sequence: CASSIRQGWDTQYF. The CDR3 region has the DNA TGTGCCAGTAGTATACGGCAGGGTTGGGATACGCAGTATTTT.

The genes are TRBV7-9 and TRBJ1-2, with 10 bases that match TRBD1. CDR1 is SEHNR and CDR2 is FQNEAQ in the germline V gene (reference sequence). CDR3 length: 15 residues. The ends lost 1 base at V and 6 bases at J; junction bases unmatched: 5. The CDR3 here is CASSLGEGTGDGYTF. The CDR3 DNA is TGTGCCAGCAGCTTAGGAGAAGGGACAGGGGATGGCTACACCTTC. The whole variable domain, filled in from reference TRBV7-9 and TRBJ1-2, reads DTGVSQNPRHKITKRGQNVTFRCDPISEHNRLYWYRQTLGQGPEFLTYFQNEAQLEKSRLLSDRFSAERPKGSFSTLEIQRTEQGDSAMYLCASSLGEGTGDGYTFGSGTRLTVV.

The chain joins TRBV7-8 to TRBJ1-4; TRBD1 matches 10 bases. Germline-derived CDR1 and CDR2 are SGHVS and FQNEAQ. This CDR3 is built from 15 residues. V was pared by 5 bases and J by 7 bases, with 7 bases of the junction left unmatched. CDR3 nucleotide sequence: TGTGCCAGCAGCCCTAGACAGGGGGCGGGTGAAAAACTGTTTTTT. This codes for CASSPRQGAGEKLFF.

The gene calls are TRBV27 and TRBJ2-5, with 15 nucleotides matching TRBD2. Per germline, CDR1 MNHEY and CDR2 SMNVEV (reference sequence). V lost 6 bases, J lost 7 bases, and 3 bases stayed unmatched. This CDR3 contains 14 residues. This chain's CDR3 is CASRGTSGRWTQYF. The DNA for the CDR3 is TGTGCCAGCAGAGGGACTAGCGGGAGGTGGACCCAGTACTTC.

The chain carries TRBV10-3 and TRBJ2-6; 7 bases fit TRBD1. After removal of 9 bases from V and 0 bases from J, the junction contained 8 bases not matched to a gene. CDR1 and CDR2 (germline): ENHRY, SYGVKD. The CDR3 covers 16 residues. The CDR3: CAITGTEPSGANVLTF. Here the CDR3 DNA reads TGTGCCATAACCGGGACAGAGCCCTCTGGGGCCAACGTCCTGACTTTC.

The chain couples TRBV7-9 to TRBJ1-2; 8 positions match TRBD1. This CDR3 is 14 amino acids long. The germline gives CDR1 SEHNR, CDR2 FQNEAQ (reference sequence). Unmatched junction bases numbered 6, after V lost 5 bases and J lost 4 bases. CDR3 sequence (DNA): TGTGCCAGCAGCCTGGGGACAGGCGCCTATGGCTACACCTTC. Translated, it gives CASSLGTGAYGYTF. Filled out from reference TRBV7-9 and TRBJ1-2, the complete variable domain reads DTGVSQNPRHKITKRGQNVTFRCDPISEHNRLYWYRQTLGQGPEFLTYFQNEAQLEKSRLLSDRFSAERPKGSFSTLEIQRTEQGDSAMYLCASSLGTGAYGYTFGSGTRLTVV.

The V call is TRBV5-6, the J call TRBJ1-6, with 9 bases that match TRBD1. V dropped 2 bases and J dropped 8; count of bases not matched to a gene: 5. The germline V gene encodes CDR1 SGHDT and CDR2 YYEEEE. The CDR3 totals 15 residues. The CDR3 protein is CASSFDRGNYSPLHF. As DNA, the CDR3 is TGTGCCAGCAGCTTCGACAGGGGGAATTATTCACCCCTCCACTTT.

This clone was detected once. The rearrangement links TRBV28 to TRBJ2-1; 8 bases are shared with TRBD1. Looked up from germline, CDR1 is MDHEN and CDR2 is SYDVKM. The CDR3 totals 18 residues. Unmatched junction bases numbered 18, after V lost 6 bases and J lost 5 bases. The CDR3 bases are TGTGCCAGCAGCATGACCCGGACAGGGAGTTCCCTCGACAATGAGCAGTTCTTC. Translated: CASSMTRTGSSLDNEQFF. Combining the CDR3 with reference TRBV28 and TRBJ2-1 gives the whole variable domain DVKVTQSSRYLVKRTGEKVFLECVQDMDHENMFWYRQDPGLGLRLIYFSYDVKMKEKGDIPEGYSVSREKKERFSLILESASTNQTSMYLCASSMTRTGSSLDNEQFFGPGTRLTVL.

The chain uses TRBV29-1 and TRBJ1-3, with 7 positions matching TRBD1. J was trimmed by 0 bases and V by 6 bases; bases with no gene match: 8. The CDR3 length is 15 residues. Germline assignment: CDR1 SQVTM and CDR2 ANQGSEA. CDR3 amino acids: CSVGTAMSSGNTIYF. The CDR3 DNA reads TGCAGCGTGGGGACAGCAATGAGCTCTGGAAACACCATATATTTT.